A single sample is the source of the 13 T cell receptor beta chains below, sequenced in a study of immune heterogeneity within non-small cell lung tumors. A multiplex PCR containing 32 V primers and 13 J primers was used to amplify TCR beta CDR3. TCRdb itself ran the multiplex PCR reads through MiXCR, one entry per CDR3 protein. The sample includes approximately 6,300 distinct CDR3 sequences, less than 25% of them seen just once. Bulk tumor gDNA, roughly 600 ng per sample, served as the TCR template. Multiple biopsies spaced far apart were taken from each primary tumor during surgery. The study cohort was described as untreated, and its members had newly diagnosed non-small cell lung cancer. They went on to have curative surgery. Sequenced: lung tumor tissue. These TCRs come from a female donor with non-small cell lung cancer.

By sample fraction, this clonotype is medium-sized (0.01 to 0.1%). V usage is TRBV9 and J usage is TRBJ2-7, with 7 bases aligning to TRBD2. V dropped 4 bases and J dropped 4; count of bases not matched to a gene: 14. The germline gives CDR1 SGDLS, CDR2 YYNGEE. The CDR3 has 16 amino acids. CDR3 nucleotide sequence: TGTGCCAGCAGCTTCCAGCCGGAGACTAGCTGGTACGAGCAGTACTTC. Translation gives CASSFQPETSWYEQYF.

By proportion, this clonotype is medium-sized. The chain has TRBV14 and TRBJ2-1; no reliable D call. This CDR3 spans 14 amino acids. Trimming shortened V by 2 bases and J by 4 bases, and 9 bases separated the two germline ends. Per germline, CDR1 SGHDN and CDR2 FVKESK. The CDR3 region has the DNA TGTGCCAGCAGCCAACAGCAAGGTTACAATGAGCAGTTCTTC. It is translated as CASSQQQGYNEQFF.

The rearrangement joins TRBV20-1 to TRBJ1-3; no clear D. The CDR3 totals 14 residues. Trimming pared 5 bases from V and 0 bases from J, leaving 11 bases between. Per the germline V gene, CDR1 is DFQATT and CDR2 is SNEGSKA (reference sequence). CDR3 amino acids: CSAWAGPSGNTIYF. The CDR3 DNA is TGCAGTGCTTGGGCAGGACCCTCTGGAAACACCATATATTTT.

This clonotype is classed as medium-sized. The rearrangement links TRBV28 to TRBJ1-2, with D uncertain. Trimming removed 1 base at V and 8 bases at J, with 8 bases between. Germline V CDR1 and CDR2: MDHEN, SYDVKM. The CDR3 runs 12 residues. The CDR3 spells CASSLYLGGYTF. Written as DNA, the CDR3 is TGTGCCAGCAGTTTATATTTGGGGGGCTACACCTTC.

A note on this clonotype: Since a much larger clone is just one base distant, this may be a read error. The rearrangement uses TRBV5-1 and TRBJ1-1; TRBD1 matches 8 bases. Germline CDR1 SGHRS, CDR2 YFSETQ. The CDR3 loop spans 15 amino acids. The CDR3, as DNA: TGCGCCGGCAGTTTTGCAGGGGGCAGTCACACTGAAGCTTTCTTT. Protein product: CAGSFAGGSHTEAFF.

The chain combines TRBV12-3 or TRBV12-4 with TRBJ2-3, with TRBD2 matching over 10 bases. CDR3 length: 17 amino acids. Trimming took 4 bases from V and 5 from J; bases not matched to a gene: 12. CDR3 protein: CASSWGASGREVDTQYF. CDR3 in DNA: TGTGCCAGCAGTTGGGGCGCTAGCGGGAGAGAGGTAGATACGCAGTATTTT.

In its sample, this clonotype ranks as medium-sized. V and J are TRBV7-8 and TRBJ1-1, with 8 bases fitting TRBD1. V lost 0 bases and J lost 1; bases outside the gene matches: 7. From germline, CDR1 is SGHVS and CDR2 FQNEAQ. The CDR3 has 17 residues. The CDR3 DNA follows: TGTGCCAGCAGCTTAGCCGGGACAGGATTTGCGAACACTGAAGCTTTCTTT. It specifies CASSLAGTGFANTEAFF.

In this sample, this clonotype is medium-sized. V and J are TRBV13 and TRBJ2-3; D call uncertain. This CDR3 contains 12 residues. Germline V gives CDR1 PRHDT, CDR2 FYEKMQ (reference sequence). Trimming took off 1 base at V and 6 bases at J, with 5 bases between the two ends. As DNA, the CDR3 is TGTGCCAGCAGCTTAGTGGGGGATACGCAGTATTTT. It translates to CASSLVGDTQYF.

Comment on this clonotype: This sequence may be a read error, since a much larger clone differs from it by one base. The V gene is TRBV19, the J gene TRBJ1-5, with TRBD1 identical over 8 bases. The CDR3 length is 14 residues. Trimming took 10 bases from V and 1 from J; bases not matched to a gene: 6. The germline V gene has CDR1 LNHDA and CDR2 SQIVND (reference sequence). CDR3 DNA sequence: TGTGCCATTAGACGGACAGGGAGCAATCAGCCCCAGCATTTT. It is translated as CAIRRTGSNQPQHF.

This clonotype came up once. This rearrangement joins TRBV5-1 to TRBJ2-7; tentatively, D is TRBD2 (6 bases). CDR1 and CDR2 from the germline V gene are SGHRS and YFSETQ. V lost 0 bases to trimming and J lost 2 bases, with 9 bases between them. This CDR3 contains 14 residues. The CDR3 DNA reads TGCGCCAGCAGCTTGGGAGGGACTCCCTACGAGCAGTACTTC. This encodes CASSLGGTPYEQYF.

This clonotype was observed a few times. J is TRBJ1-2 and V is TRBV18; D is perhaps TRBD1 (5 bases). CDR1 and CDR2 from the germline V gene are KGHSH and LQKENI. Trimming took off 6 bases at V and 6 bases at J, with 20 bases between the two ends. This CDR3 region has 15 residues. CDR3 in amino acids: CASSPAQLEGNGYTF. The DNA of the CDR3 is TGTGCCAGCTCCCCCGCACAGTTGGAGGGGAATGGCTACACCTTC.

This clonotype is medium-sized within its sample. The chain combines TRBV19 with TRBJ2-7; D gene ambiguous. The CDR3 consists of 14 residues. The ends were cut back, 3 bases at V and 0 bases at J, with 9 bases in the middle. CDR1 and CDR2 (germline): LNHDA, SQIVND (reference sequence). The CDR3 sequence is CASSIGPDSYEQYF. For the CDR3, the DNA is TGTGCCAGTAGTATCGGGCCGGACTCCTACGAGCAGTACTTC. Based on the CDR3 plus reference TRBV19 and TRBJ2-7, the full variable domain is DGGITQSPKYLFRKEGQNVTLSCEQNLNHDAMYWYRQDPGQGLRLIYYSQIVNDFQKGDIAEGYSVSREKKESFPLTVTSAQKNPTAFYLCASSIGPDSYEQYFGPGTRLTVT.

In the case of this clonotype: Compared with germline, one end of the junction differs, possibly owing to a read error. The chain links TRBV7-3 to TRBJ2-7; D may correspond to TRBD1 or TRBD2 (6 bases each). This CDR3 contains 14 residues. Germline assignment: CDR1 SGHTA and CDR2 FQGTGA. The CDR3 loop is CDSSLSGQGYEQYF. CDR3 DNA sequence: TGTGACAGCAGCTTAAGCGGGCAGGGGTACGAGCAGTACTTC.